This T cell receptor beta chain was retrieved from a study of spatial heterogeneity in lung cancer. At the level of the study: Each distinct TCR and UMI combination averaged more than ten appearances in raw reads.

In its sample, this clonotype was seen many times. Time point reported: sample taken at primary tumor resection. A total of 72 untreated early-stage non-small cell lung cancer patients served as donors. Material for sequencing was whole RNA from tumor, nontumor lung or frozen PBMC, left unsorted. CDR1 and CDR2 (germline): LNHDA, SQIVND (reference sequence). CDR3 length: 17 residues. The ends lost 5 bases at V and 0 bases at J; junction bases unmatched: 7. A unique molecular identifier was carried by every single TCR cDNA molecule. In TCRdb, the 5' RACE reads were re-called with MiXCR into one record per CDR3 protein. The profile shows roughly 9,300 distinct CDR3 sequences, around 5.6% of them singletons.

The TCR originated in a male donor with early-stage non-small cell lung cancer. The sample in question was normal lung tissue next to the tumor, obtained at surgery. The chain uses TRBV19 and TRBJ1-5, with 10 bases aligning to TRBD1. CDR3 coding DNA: TGTGCCAGTAGTCCGGAGGACAGGGGGTATAGCAATCAGCCCCAGCATTTT. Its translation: CASSPEDRGYSNQPQHF. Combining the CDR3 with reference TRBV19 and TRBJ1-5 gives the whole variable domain DGGITQSPKYLFRKEGQNVTLSCEQNLNHDAMYWYRQDPGQGLRLIYYSQIVNDFQKGDIAEGYSVSREKKESFPLTVTSAQKNPTAFYLCASSPEDRGYSNQPQHFGDGTRLSIL.